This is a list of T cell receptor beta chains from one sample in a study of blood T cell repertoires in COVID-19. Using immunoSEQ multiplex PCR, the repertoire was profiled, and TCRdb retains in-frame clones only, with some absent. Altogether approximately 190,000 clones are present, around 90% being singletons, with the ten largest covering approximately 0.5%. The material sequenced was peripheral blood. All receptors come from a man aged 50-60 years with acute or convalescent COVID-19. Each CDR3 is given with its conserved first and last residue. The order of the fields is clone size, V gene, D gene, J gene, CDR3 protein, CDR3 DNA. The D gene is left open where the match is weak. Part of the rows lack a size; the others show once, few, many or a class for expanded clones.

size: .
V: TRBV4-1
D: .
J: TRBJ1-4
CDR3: CASSQDRGTNEKLFF
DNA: TGCGCCAGCAGCCAAGATCGGGGAACTAATGAAAAACTGTTTTTT

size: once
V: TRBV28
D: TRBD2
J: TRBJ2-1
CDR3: CASSPGLAGNNEQFF
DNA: TGTGCCAGCAGTCCAGGACTAGCGGGGAACAATGAGCAGTTCTTC

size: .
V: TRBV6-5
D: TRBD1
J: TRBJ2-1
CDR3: CASSYDREHEQFF
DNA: TGTGCCAGCAGTTACGACAGGGAGCATGAGCAGTTCTTC

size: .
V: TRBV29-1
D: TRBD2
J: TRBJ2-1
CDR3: CSASGGLPSGEQFF
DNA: TGCAGCGCTAGTGGGGGACTACCCTCTGGTGAGCAGTTCTTC

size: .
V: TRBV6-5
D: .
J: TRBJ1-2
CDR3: CASSRNTNRYGYTF
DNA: TGTGCCAGCAGCCGTAACACGAACCGTTATGGCTACACCTTC

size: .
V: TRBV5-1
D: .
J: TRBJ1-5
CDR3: CASRESNQPQHF
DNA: TGCGCCAGCAGAGAGAGCAATCAGCCCCAGCATTTT

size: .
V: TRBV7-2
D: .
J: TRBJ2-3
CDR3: CASSLRTLPTDTQYF
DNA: TGTGCCAGCAGCTTAAGGACTCTACCCACAGATACGCAGTATTTT

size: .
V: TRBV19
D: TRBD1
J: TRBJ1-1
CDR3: CASTWDRRNTEAFF
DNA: TGTGCCAGTACCTGGGACAGAAGGAACACTGAAGCTTTCTTT

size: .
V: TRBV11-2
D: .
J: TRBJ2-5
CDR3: CASSSRDPYQETQYF
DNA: TGTGCCAGCAGCTCGCGGGACCCGTACCAAGAGACCCAGTACTTC

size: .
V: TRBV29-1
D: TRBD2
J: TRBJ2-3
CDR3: CSVHPLAGVTDTQYF
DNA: TGCAGCGTTCATCCTTTAGCGGGGGTCACAGATACGCAGTATTTT

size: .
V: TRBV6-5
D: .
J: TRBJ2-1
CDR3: CASSYQGYNEQFF
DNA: TGTGCCAGCAGTTACCAGGGATACAATGAGCAGTTCTTC

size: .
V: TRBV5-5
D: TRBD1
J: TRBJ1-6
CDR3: CASSLSGTGVYNSPLHF
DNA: TGTGCCAGCAGCTTGAGCGGGACAGGGGTCTATAATTCACCCCTCCACTTT

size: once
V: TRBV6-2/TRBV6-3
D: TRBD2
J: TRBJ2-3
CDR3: CASSYSGSGAPDTQYF
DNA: TGTGCCAGCAGTTACTCAGGTAGCGGGGCACCAGATACGCAGTATTTT

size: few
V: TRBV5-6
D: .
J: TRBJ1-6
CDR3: CASSRAGGSSYNSPLHF
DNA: TGTGCCAGCAGCCGAGCGGGGGGCAGCTCCTATAATTCACCCCTCCACTTT

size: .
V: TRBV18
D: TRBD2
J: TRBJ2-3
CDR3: CASSTGLAGIHSTDTQYF
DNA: TGTGCCAGCTCAACCGGACTAGCGGGAATTCACAGCACAGATACGCAGTATTTT

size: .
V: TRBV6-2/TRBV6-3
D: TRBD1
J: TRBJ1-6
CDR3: CASSRQTGENSPLHF
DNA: TGTGCCAGCAGTCGGCAAACAGGGGAGAATTCACCCCTCCACTTT

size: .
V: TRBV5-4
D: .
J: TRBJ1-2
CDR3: CASSLSRDSGGYTF
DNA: TGTGCCAGCAGCTTGTCTCGGGACTCGGGGGGCTACACCTTC

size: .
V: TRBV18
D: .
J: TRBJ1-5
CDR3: CASSRGGDQPQHF
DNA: TGTGCCAGCTCACGTGGAGGAGATCAGCCCCAGCATTTT

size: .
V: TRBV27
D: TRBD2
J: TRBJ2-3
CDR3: CASSGLVGGPDTQYF
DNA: TGTGCCAGCAGTGGGTTAGTGGGAGGGCCAGATACGCAGTATTTT

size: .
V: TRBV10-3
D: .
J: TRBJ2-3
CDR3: CAIRQKRGGTDTQYF
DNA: TGTGCCATCAGACAGAAAAGGGGTGGAACAGATACGCAGTATTTT

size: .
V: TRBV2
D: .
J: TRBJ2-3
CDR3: CASTGIASTDTQYF
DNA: TGTGCCAGCACCGGGATAGCAAGCACAGATACGCAGTATTTT

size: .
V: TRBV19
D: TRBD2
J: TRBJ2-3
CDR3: CASSIQRGSTDTQYF
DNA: TGTGCCAGTAGTATCCAGCGGGGTAGCACAGATACGCAGTATTTT

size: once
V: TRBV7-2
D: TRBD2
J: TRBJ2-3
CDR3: CASSLVGLAGGPRYF
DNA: TGTGCCAGCAGCTTAGTCGGTTTAGCGGGGGGGCCCCGGTATTTT

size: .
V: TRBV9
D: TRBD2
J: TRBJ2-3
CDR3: CASSYGLAVITDTQYF
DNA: TGTGCCAGCAGTTACGGACTAGCGGTTATCACAGATACGCAGTATTTT

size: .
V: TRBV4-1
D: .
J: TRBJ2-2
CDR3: CASSHGVFTWGELFF
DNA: TGCGCCAGCAGCCACGGGGTCTTTACCTGGGGGGAGCTGTTTTTT

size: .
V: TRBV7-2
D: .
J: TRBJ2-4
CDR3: CASSLMEAKNIQYF
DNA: TGTGCCAGCAGCTTAATGGAGGCCAAAAACATTCAGTACTTC

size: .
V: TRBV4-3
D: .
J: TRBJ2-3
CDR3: CASSQDDTGTDTQYF
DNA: TGCGCCAGCAGCCAAGATGACACTGGTACAGATACGCAGTATTTT

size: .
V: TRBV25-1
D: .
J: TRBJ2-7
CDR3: CASSELGALPYEQYF
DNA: TGTGCCAGCAGTGAATTGGGGGCCCTTCCCTACGAGCAGTACTTC

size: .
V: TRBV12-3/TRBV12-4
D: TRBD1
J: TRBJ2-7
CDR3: CASSGDSTTHF
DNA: TGTGCCAGCAGTGGGGACAGTACGACCCACTTC

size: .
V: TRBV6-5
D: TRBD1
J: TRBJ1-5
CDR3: CASRAQGASNQPQHF
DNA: TGTGCCAGCAGGGCACAGGGGGCGAGCAATCAGCCCCAGCATTTT

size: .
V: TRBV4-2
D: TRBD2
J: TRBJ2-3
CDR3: CASTPGGTSTDTQYF
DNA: TGTGCCAGCACCCCCGGGGGGACTAGCACAGATACGCAGTATTTT